The clone carrying this T cell receptor (beta chain) was observed at least ten times. Via MiXCR, TCRdb re-called the RT-PCR reads, giving one row per CDR3 protein. The sample shows 150,000 to 200,000 distinct CDR3 sequences, 25% to 35% of them seen only once. The sample comes from a study of patients and donors after allogeneic stem cell transplantation. V was shortened by 2 bases and J by 0 bases, with 3 bases between the two germline ends. The CDR3 covers 13 residues. The germline CDR1 and CDR2 sequences are SGHRS and YFSETQ. The sequencing input was blood, either unsorted or a sorted T cell fraction (not recorded which). This TCR was sampled from a human donor who was either an allogeneic HSCT recipient or a stem cell or donor lymphocyte infusion donor (not recorded which). It is not recorded whose cells these are; they may come from a transplant donor. The rearrangement joins TRBV5-1 to TRBJ1-3; the D is unclear. CDR3 sequence: CASSFNSGNTIYF. The CDR3 nucleotides read TGCGCCAGCAGCTTCAACTCTGGAAACACCATATATTTT.